This T cell receptor beta chain emerged from a study of PD-1 blockade in classical Hodgkin lymphoma. V shed 0 bases and J shed 5 bases, with 5 bases lying between them. Germline V gene data show CDR1 as ENHRY and CDR2 as SYGVKD. This CDR3 has 13 residues. On this clone: Its antigen is not known.

Findings and limits, study-wide: When set against healthy donors, newly diagnosed patients were reported to show lower baseline TCR diversity. What drove the repertoire differences, possibly disease activity or prior therapy, has not been defined.

Profiling relied on immunoSEQ multiplex PCR, and the TCRdb table lists in-frame clones only, not all of them. The sample comprises about 23,000 clones, about 88% of which are singletons, and more than 0.2% rests with the top ten. Time point indicated: newly diagnosed, previously untreated cHL patient sample. Magnetic depletion of unwanted cells isolated CD4+ T cells from thawed PBMCs. Peripheral samples used as comparators were newly diagnosed, untreated classical Hodgkin lymphoma PBMCs. The chain recombines TRBV10-3 with TRBJ2-1; a weak D match, TRBD2 (5 bases). The receptor was isolated from a human donor with classical Hodgkin lymphoma. Sequencing was done on a sample of CD4+ T cells from blood. The CDR3 protein is CAISESRDNEQFF. The CDR3 region has the DNA TGTGCCATCAGTGAGTCGAGGGACAATGAGCAGTTCTTC.